The subject of this entry is one T cell receptor (beta chain). The antigen is undetermined. A read error may produce the germline difference seen at one junction end. The sample holds other DNA sequences that translate to the same CDR3. The data were obtained in a study of T cells in localized non-small cell lung cancer. Germline V gene sequence: CDR1 SEHNR, CDR2 FQNEAQ (reference sequence). The CDR3 sequence is 14 residues long. TCRdb keeps only in-frame clones here, not all; method: immunoSEQ multiplex PCR. The sample lists roughly 27,000 clones, about 90% occurring once. Findings and caveats of the study: The study found T cell clonality highest in uninvolved adjacent lung, above tumor. Among blood samples, higher T cell density accompanied longer overall survival. Since sequencing was restricted to only one region of the tumor, intratumor heterogeneity remains a possibility. Paired adjacent lung recovered a median around 60 of the top 100 tumor clones.

The source material was peripheral blood, sampled before any cancer treatment. J is TRBJ2-7 and V is TRBV7-9, with D maybe TRBD2 (7 bases). The sequence came from a woman aged 35 to 70 with stage I lung adenocarcinoma. The CDR3 here is CASSVTGRGYEQYF. CDR3 nucleotide sequence: TGTGCTAGCAGCGTAACAGGGAGGGGGTACGAGCAGTACTTC. The whole variable domain, remainder taken from reference TRBV7-9 and TRBJ2-7, is DTGVSQNPRHKITKRGQNVTFRCDPISEHNRLYWYRQTLGQGPEFLTYFQNEAQLEKSRLLSDRFSAERPKGSFSTLEIQRTEQGDSAMYLCASSVTGRGYEQYFGPGTRLTVT.